This T cell receptor beta chain appears in the sequencing data of a study of T cells after yellow fever vaccination. Study information: It was SMART-Seq v4 Ultra Low Input that prepared the fractions with low cell numbers.

TCRdb itself ran the 5' RACE reads through MiXCR, one entry per CDR3 protein. In the table there are over 300,000 distinct CDR3 sequences, around 6.8% of which are singletons. The sample holds many counts of this clonotype. The antigen remains undetermined. Per germline, CDR1 SNHLY and CDR2 FYNNEI. This CDR3 region has 12 residues. V lost 4 bases, J lost 9 bases, and 5 bases stayed unmatched. Study outcomes and limitations: A faster peak, day 5 versus 15, was reached by the weaker secondary response. A large majority of primary-vaccination clones showed up again after the booster (96% CD4, about 90% CD8). Bulk-population clonotypes that are abundant could appear as contaminants in FACS-sorted repertoires.

This TCR was recovered from a man younger than 35 who received the YFV17D yellow fever vaccine. The sequences come from PBMCs, collected about 49 days after the first yellow fever vaccination. This chain joins TRBV2 and TRBJ1-1, with TRBD1 identical over 7 bases. The CDR3 region is CASSGPGGKAFF. The CDR3 coding sequence is TGTGCCAGCAGTGGTCCAGGGGGGAAAGCTTTCTTT.